These T cell receptor beta chains were read from a single sample in a study of CD4+ T cells in melanoma. Clones were read by immunoSEQ multiplex PCR, and TCRdb kept only the in-frame ones, dropping some. The repertoire has about 140,000 clones, 92% of them found once; the top ten carry 1.5% to 1.7%. The receptors come from a human donor with melanoma. Both conserved end residues are part of each CDR3.

12	TRBV7-2	TRBJ2-1	CASGDRYNEQFF
16	TRBV5-1	TRBJ2-7	CASSFASGSSSYEQYF
16	TRBV11-2	TRBJ2-1	CASSLGGGGGYNEQFF
13	TRBV30	TRBJ2-7	CAWSAPGHWEQYF
13	TRBV4-1	TRBJ2-5	CASSRDREETQYF
20	TRBV5-1	TRBJ2-3	CASSLGTGRSNGLGTDTQYF
19	TRBV5-6	TRBJ2-2	CASSMYRDPGRNRTGELFF
14	TRBV9	TRBJ1-1	CASSVGQGNTEAFF
15	TRBV7-2	TRBJ2-5	CASSLAGGVRETQYF
13	TRBV15	TRBJ1-2	CATSRDLYGGYTF
14	TRBV5-1	TRBJ1-1	CASSPGQEGTEAFF
13	TRBV5-4	TRBJ1-2	CASSLPSAGGYTF
14	TRBV10-2	TRBJ1-2	CASSGGLPNYGYTF
14	TRBV6-5	TRBJ1-2	CASSAFGTGYGYTF
14	TRBV18	TRBJ1-2	CASSRQGTAYGYTF
15	TRBV18	TRBJ1-3	CASSPTRTTGNTIYF
17	TRBV27	TRBJ2-1	CASRSDRGFGSYNEQFF
15	TRBV6-6	TRBJ1-5	CASSYPGENNQPQHF
14	TRBV30	TRBJ2-5	CAWSPGQGGGEQYF
15	TRBV7-8	TRBJ1-1	CASSGAGVLNTEAFF
14	TRBV9	TRBJ1-2	CASSVAGGNYGYTF
15	TRBV2	TRBJ1-5	CASSEVSFVGQPQHF
13	TRBV2	TRBJ1-2	CASSAGGGYGYTF
12	TRBV30	TRBJ1-4	CAWSMVGEKLFF
11	TRBV19	TRBJ1-4	CASSIDRKLFF
13	TRBV6-5	TRBJ1-1	CATFWGAGTEAFF
16	TRBV2	TRBJ1-6	CASRGGTQGYNSPLHF
14	TRBV6-1	TRBJ2-2	CASSRSTGTGELFF
13	TRBV6-5	TRBJ2-3	CASSPTYADTQYF
15	TRBV7-9	TRBJ2-1	CASSLTGTSGAKEFF
14	TRBV15	TRBJ2-1	CATSRAEEYNEQFF
15	TRBV5-1	TRBJ1-2	CASSLVGAEGYGYTF
14	TRBV2	TRBJ1-1	CASRRQGVNTEAFF
14	TRBV21-1	TRBJ1-1	CASSKGPNNTEAFF
17	TRBV5-6	TRBJ2-1	CASSLSGRTSFYNEQFF
21	TRBV1	TRBJ2-1	CTSSQPGRLLAGGRSYNEQFF
13	TRBV7-7	TRBJ2-3	CASSLDYQDTQYF
15	TRBV9	TRBJ2-1	CASSAAGLVNNEQFF
15	TRBV14	TRBJ1-1	CASSRKFPGHGEAFF
14	TRBV2	TRBJ2-7	CASSEGTGITEQYF
13	TRBV7-6	TRBJ2-5	CASSLALTETQYF
13	TRBV5-5	TRBJ2-5	CASSLTDKETQYF
16	TRBV7-3	TRBJ1-6	CASSLKSAGGESPLHF
16	TRBV4-2	TRBJ2-3	CASSQGHSGTADTQYF
15	TRBV11-2	TRBJ1-1	CASSFPNSRNTEAFF
14	TRBV2	TRBJ1-2	CASSIQLANYGYTF
13	TRBV27	TRBJ1-2	CASRTGGVGGYTF
13	TRBV5-5	TRBJ1-4	CASSPRSGGELFF
11	TRBV2	TRBJ1-1	CASNSYTEAFF
16	TRBV13	TRBJ2-1	CASINNRDYPHNEQFF
13	TRBV5-1	TRBJ2-7	CASSPGGTREQYF
12	TRBV29-1	TRBJ2-2	CSVGQGDGELFF
17	TRBV28	TRBJ2-3	CASSFRPGTYNPDTQYF
14	TRBV9	TRBJ1-3	CASSVDQGGNTIYF
13	TRBV10-3	TRBJ1-2	CAISEGSSYGYTF